This T cell receptor beta chain derives from a study of cytomegalovirus exposure and HLA in healthy donors. TCRdb's copy holds only in-frame clones and misses some; the assay was immunoSEQ multiplex PCR. In the table there are fewer than 150,000 clones, roughly 79% of which are singletons. There are 14 residues in the CDR3. V shed 0 bases and J shed 7 bases, with 10 bases lying between them. CDR1 and CDR2 from the germline V gene are SGHRS and YFSETQ. The sequenced material came from PBMCs. This receptor was obtained from a man younger than 45 in good health and CMV-seropositive. This chain connects TRBV5-1 to TRBJ2-2, with D maybe TRBD2 (5 bases). Written as DNA, the CDR3 is TGCGCCAGCAGCTTGGCGGGGTCGGTCGGGGAGCTGTTTTTT. This codes for CASSLAGSVGELFF. Combining the CDR3 with reference TRBV5-1 and TRBJ2-2 gives the whole variable domain KAGVTQTPRYLIKTRGQQVTLSCSPISGHRSVSWYQQTPGQGLQFLFEYFSETQRNKGNFPGRFSGRQFSNSRSEMNVSTLELGDSALYLCASSLAGSVGELFFGEGSRLTVL.